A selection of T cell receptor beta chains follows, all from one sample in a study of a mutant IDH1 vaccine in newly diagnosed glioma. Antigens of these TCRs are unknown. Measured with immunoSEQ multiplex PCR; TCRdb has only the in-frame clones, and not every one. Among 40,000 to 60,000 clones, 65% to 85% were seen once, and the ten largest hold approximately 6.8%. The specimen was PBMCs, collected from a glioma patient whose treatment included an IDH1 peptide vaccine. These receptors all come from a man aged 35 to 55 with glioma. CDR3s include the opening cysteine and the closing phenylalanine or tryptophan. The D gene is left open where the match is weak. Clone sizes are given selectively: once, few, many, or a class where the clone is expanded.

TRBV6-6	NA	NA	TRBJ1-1	TGTGCCAGCAGCCGGAACACTGAAGCTTTCTTT	CASSRNTEAFF
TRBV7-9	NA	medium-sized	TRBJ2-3	TGTGCCAGCAGCTTGGATGCGGCAGATACGCAGTATTTT	CASSLDAADTQYF
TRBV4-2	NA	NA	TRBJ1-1	TGTGCCAGCAGCCAAGATCTTGGAGAGAACACTGAAGCTTTCTTT	CASSQDLGENTEAFF
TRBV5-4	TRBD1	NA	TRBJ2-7	TGTGCCAGCAGCATAGGGGGACAGTGGTTTGAGTTGTACGAGCAGTACTTC	CASSIGGQWFELYEQYF
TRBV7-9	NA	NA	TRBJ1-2	TGTGCCAGCAGCTCGAGGGGGGTAAGAGGCTACACCTTC	CASSSRGVRGYTF
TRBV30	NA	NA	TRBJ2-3	TGTGCCTGGAGTAAAGGGGAGACAGATACGCAGTATTTT	CAWSKGETDTQYF
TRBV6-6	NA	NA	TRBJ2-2	TGTGCCAGCGAAGGGGGGACGAACACCGGGGAGCTGTTTTTT	CASEGGTNTGELFF
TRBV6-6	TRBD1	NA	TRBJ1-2	TGTGCCAGCAGTTACTCCGGGACAGGGGCTCATGGCTACACCTTC	CASSYSGTGAHGYTF
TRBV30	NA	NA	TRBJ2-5	TGTGCCTGGAGTCCCCGAGAGACCCAGTACTTC	CAWSPRETQYF
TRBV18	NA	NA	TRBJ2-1	TGTGCCAGCTCACCCCAAGGGACCTTTAGCTCCTACAATGAGCAGTTCTTC	CASSPQGTFSSYNEQFF
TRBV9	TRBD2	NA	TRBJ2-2	TGTGCCAGCAGCTCAGGAGGCGGGGGGGCAAGGGGGGAGCTGTTTTTT	CASSSGGGGARGELFF
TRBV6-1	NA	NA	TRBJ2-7	TGTGCCAGCAGTGAAGCGATAGGACAGTACTACGAGCAGTACTTC	CASSEAIGQYYEQYF
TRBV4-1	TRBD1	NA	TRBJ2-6	TGCGCCAGCAGCCAAGGAGGGGGCACTGGGGCCAACGTCCTGACTTTC	CASSQGGGTGANVLTF
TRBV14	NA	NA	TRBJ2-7	TGTGCCAGCAGCCAAGGTCGGGGCTACGAGCAGTACTTC	CASSQGRGYEQYF